This TCR beta chain came from a study of blood T cell repertoires in COVID-19 (dated by TCRdb to 2019 to 2021). General notes on the study: The collaborator samples originated in the United States, Italy and Spain and spanned the acute and convalescent phases of COVID-19. The material from the prospective study consisted of cDNA or gDNA derived from T cells, B-cell-depleted T cells, or PBMCs. The dataset comprised deeply sampled blood TCRbeta repertoires from subjects exposed to, actively infected with, or recovered from COVID-19. The repertoires were made available in a free public database intended to serve as a resource for research on the immune response to SARS-CoV-2. The samples were drawn from the first 160 participants of the ongoing ImmuneRACE study and from 950 to 1,500 subjects provided by 6 global collaborators. The sample metadata nearly always contained a de-identified subject ID, COVID-19 status, age in years and sex. Where available, HLA class I and class II types were obtained from metadata supplied by the sample provider rather than from assay-based typing. Here is what the overall study found, with its caveats: The quantity of clinical and demographic metadata differed by source and by participant and was supplied without curation.

TCRbeta CDR3 regions were amplified from genomic DNA using the immunoSEQ Assay, a bias-controlled multiplex PCR. The study's processing was this. Nucleated cell counts per sample were estimated from amplification of reference gene primers within the assay. To quantify the absolute abundance of each unique TCRbeta CDR3 rearrangement, sequence reads were collapsed and filtered. Productive Simpson clonality was computed per sample as the square root of Simpson's diversity index over productive rearrangements. TCRdb took this table from immuneACCESS and kept in-frame rearrangements with V and J called. Such tables lack part of the clones; where checked against another copy, unresolved V genes explain under half of the gap, and the rest is unexplained. V, J and clone size are those of that table, while D and trimming were read from the DNA. Within this sample are some 200,000 clones, with roughly 86% of them counted one time only. The top ten clones comprise roughly 7.6% of the sample.

The CDR3 goes from the cysteine to the phenylalanine over 15 residues. Only the CDR3 portion is preserved as DNA: 45 bases, with reading frame beginning at the first base. CDR1 and CDR2 (SGHAT, FQDESV) derive from the germline V gene (reference sequence). Trimming takes 1 base from V and 2 bases from J, and the germline ends sit 10 bases apart. In regard to this clone: Its antigen remains undetermined. Base qualities are not recorded, but no much larger clone differs from it by a single base.

The collaborating institutions used their own protocols to collect whole blood in K2EDTA tubes. Collaborator samples were shipped for TCRbeta analysis as frozen whole blood, isolated PBMCs, or DNA extracted from either sample type. The receptor chain draws on TRBV11-1 and TRBJ2-3, and perhaps TRBD2 as D gene, on 7 matching bases. The sequencing input was peripheral blood. The receptor's source is a woman aged 50 to 60 with active or convalescent COVID-19. In nucleotide form, the sequence is TGTGCCAGCAGCTTAGACGGGGGGCTCACAGATACGCAGTATTTT. Its coded protein is CASSLDGGLTDTQYF.